This TCR beta chain derives from a study of blood T cell repertoires in COVID-19. In the study overall: Acute and convalescent COVID-19 samples came from the United States, Italy and Spain. PBMCs, B-cell-depleted T cells, or T cells were the source of the cDNA or gDNA that made up the material.

The ends lost 6 bases at V and 7 bases at J; junction bases unmatched: 7. Germline CDR1 and CDR2: MNHEY and SVGAGI. The CDR3 runs to 14 residues. Per the original data handling: Counts of nucleated cells, estimated from reference gene primer amplification, were obtained. TCRdb's table, derived via immunoSEQ multiplex PCR, lists solely in-frame clones and lacks some. V, J and clone size reflect that table, while D and trimming were determined from the DNA. The sample includes about 30,000 clones, roughly 85% of them seen just once. This rearrangement joins TRBV6-5 to TRBJ2-3; 10 nucleotides agree with TRBD2. This receptor was obtained from a man older than 75 with active COVID-19. The sequencing input was peripheral blood. The CDR3 nucleotides read TGTGCCAGCAGCAAAGGGACTAGCGTATATACGCAGTATTTT. This encodes CASSKGTSVYTQYF.